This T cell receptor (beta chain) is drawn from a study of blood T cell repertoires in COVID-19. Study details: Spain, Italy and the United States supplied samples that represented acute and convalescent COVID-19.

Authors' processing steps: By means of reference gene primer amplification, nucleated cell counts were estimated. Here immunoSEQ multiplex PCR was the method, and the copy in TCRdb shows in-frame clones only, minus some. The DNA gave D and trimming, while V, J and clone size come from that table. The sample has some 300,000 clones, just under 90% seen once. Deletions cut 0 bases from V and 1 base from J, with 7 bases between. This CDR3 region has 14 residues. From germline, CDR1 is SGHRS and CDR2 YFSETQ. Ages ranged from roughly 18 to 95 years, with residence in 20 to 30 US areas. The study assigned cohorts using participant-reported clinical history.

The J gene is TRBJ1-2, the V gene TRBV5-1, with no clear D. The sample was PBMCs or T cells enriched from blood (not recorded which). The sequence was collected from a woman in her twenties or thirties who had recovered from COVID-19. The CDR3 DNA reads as TGCGCCAGCAGCTTGGCCGAGGTTAACTATGGCTACACCTTC. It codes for CASSLAEVNYGYTF.